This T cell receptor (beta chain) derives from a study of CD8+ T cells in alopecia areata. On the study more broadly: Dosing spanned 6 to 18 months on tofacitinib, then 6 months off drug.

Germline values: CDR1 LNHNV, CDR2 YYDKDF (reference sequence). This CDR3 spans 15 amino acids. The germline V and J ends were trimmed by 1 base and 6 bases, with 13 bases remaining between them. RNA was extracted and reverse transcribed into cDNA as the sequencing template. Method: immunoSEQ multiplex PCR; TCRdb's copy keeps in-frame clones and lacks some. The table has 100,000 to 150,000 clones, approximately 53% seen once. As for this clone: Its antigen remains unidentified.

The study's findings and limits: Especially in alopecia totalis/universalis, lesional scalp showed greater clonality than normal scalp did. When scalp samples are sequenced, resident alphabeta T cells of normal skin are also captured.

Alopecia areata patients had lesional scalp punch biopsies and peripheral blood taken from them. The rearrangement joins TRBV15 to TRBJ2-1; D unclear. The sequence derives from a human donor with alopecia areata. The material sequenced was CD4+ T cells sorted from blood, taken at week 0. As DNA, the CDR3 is TGTGCCACCAGCAGAGGGGCCCCGGTCGGCAATGAGCAGTTCTTC. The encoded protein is CATSRGAPVGNEQFF.